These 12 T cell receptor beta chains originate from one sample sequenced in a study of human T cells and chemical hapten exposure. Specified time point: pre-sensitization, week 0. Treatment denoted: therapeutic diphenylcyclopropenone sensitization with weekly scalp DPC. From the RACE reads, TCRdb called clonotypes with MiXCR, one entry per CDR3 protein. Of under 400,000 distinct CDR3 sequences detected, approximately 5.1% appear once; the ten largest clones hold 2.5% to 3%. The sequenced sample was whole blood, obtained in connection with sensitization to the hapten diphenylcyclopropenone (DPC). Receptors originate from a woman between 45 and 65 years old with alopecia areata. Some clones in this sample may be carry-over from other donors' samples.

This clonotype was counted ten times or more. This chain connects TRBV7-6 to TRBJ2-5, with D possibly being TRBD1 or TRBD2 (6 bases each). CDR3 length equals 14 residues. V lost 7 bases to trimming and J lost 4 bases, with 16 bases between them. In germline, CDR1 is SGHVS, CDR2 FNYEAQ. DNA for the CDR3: TGTGCCAGCACCCCTCCCGGGGGCCTAGAGACCCAGTACTTC. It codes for CASTPPGGLETQYF.

The CDR3 loop is CASRPDRTFAGYTF. The CDR3 DNA follows: TGTGCCAGCAGACCCGACAGGACATTTGCTGGCTACACCTTC. The chain combines TRBV7-9 with TRBJ1-2, with TRBD1 as a possible D gene (6 bases). This CDR3 has 14 amino acids. From germline, CDR1 is SEHNR and CDR2 FQNEAQ (reference sequence). V was cut by 6 bases and J by 7 bases, with 18 bases left in between.

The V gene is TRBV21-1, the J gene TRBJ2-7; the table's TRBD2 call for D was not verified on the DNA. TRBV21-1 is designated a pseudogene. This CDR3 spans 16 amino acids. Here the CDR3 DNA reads TGTGCCAGCCTCTCCGGAGTCGGGCCATACGCACCCGAGCAGTACTTC. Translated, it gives CASLSGVGPYAPEQYF.

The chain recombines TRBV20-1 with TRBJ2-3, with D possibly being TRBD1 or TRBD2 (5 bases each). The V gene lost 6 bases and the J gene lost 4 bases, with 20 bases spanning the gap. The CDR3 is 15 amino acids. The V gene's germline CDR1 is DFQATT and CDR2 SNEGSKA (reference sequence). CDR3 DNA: TGCAGTGCCGGGGACCGTCTTAAAGGGTCAGATACGCAGTATTTT. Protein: CSAGDRLKGSDTQYF.

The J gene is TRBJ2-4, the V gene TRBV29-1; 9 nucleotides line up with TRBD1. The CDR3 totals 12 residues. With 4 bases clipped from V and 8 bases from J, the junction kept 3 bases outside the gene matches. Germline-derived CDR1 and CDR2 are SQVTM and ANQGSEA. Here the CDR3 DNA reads TGCAGCGTTGGCCGACAGGGGGACATTCAGTACTTC. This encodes CSVGRQGDIQYF. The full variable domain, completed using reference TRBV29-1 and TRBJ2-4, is SAVISQKPSRDICQRGTSLTIQCQVDSQVTMMFWYRQQPGQSLTLIATANQGSEATYESGFVIDKFPISRPNLTFSTLTVSNMSPEDSSIYLCSVGRQGDIQYFGAGTRLSVL.

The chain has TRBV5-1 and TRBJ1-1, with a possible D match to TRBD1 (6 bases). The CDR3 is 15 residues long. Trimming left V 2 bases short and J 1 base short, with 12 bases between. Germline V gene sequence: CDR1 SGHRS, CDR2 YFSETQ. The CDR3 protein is CASSLTGQPNTEAFF. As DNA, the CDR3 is TGCGCCAGCAGCTTAACTGGACAGCCGAACACTGAAGCTTTCTTT.

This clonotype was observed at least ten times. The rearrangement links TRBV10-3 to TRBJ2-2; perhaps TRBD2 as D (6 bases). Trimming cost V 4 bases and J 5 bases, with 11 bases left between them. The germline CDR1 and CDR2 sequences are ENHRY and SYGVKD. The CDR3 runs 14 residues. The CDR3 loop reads CAISGGEQTGELFF. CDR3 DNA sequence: TGTGCCATCAGTGGCGGGGAGCAAACCGGGGAGCTGTTTTTT.

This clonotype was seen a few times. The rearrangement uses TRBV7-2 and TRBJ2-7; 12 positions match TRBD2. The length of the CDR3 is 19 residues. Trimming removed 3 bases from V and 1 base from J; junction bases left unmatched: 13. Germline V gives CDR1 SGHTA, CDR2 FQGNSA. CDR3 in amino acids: CASSFPSSGRVLGSYEQYF. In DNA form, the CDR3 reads TGTGCCAGCAGCTTTCCCTCTAGCGGGAGGGTCCTCGGGTCCTACGAGCAGTACTTC.

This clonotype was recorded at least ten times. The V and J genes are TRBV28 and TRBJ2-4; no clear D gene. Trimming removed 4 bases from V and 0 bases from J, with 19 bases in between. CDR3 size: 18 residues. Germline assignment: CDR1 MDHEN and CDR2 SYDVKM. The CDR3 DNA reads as TGTGCCAGCAGTTATCCTGCCTCGGGCGCGGTAGCCAAAAACATTCAGTACTTC. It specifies CASSYPASGAVAKNIQYF.

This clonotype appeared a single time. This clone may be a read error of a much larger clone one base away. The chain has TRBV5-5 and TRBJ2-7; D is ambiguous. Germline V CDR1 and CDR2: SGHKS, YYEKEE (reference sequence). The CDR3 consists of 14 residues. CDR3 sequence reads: CTSSFGPSSSEQYF. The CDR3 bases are TGTACCAGCAGCTTCGGCCCTTCTAGTAGCGAGCAGTACTTC.

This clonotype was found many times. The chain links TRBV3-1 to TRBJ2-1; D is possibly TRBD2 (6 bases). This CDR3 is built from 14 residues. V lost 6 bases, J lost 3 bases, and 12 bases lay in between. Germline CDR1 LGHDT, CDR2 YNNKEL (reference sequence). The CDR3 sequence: CASRPAGIYNEQFF. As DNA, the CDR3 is TGTGCCAGCAGGCCCGCGGGGATCTACAATGAGCAGTTCTTC.

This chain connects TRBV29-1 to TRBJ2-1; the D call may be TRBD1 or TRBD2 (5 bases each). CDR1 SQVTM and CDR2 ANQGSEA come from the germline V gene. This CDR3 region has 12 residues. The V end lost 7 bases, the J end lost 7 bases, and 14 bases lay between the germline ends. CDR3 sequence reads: CSGDPPGNEQFF. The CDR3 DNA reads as TGCAGCGGGGACCCCCCCGGGAATGAGCAGTTCTTC.